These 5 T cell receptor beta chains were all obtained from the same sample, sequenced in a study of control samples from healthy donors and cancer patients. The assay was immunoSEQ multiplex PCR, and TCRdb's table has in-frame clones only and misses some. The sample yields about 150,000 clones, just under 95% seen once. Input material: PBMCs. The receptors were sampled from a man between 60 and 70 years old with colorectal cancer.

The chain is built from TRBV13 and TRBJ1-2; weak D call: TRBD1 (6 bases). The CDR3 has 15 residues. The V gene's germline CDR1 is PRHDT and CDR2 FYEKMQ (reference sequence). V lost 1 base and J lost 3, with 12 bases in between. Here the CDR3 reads CASSLDRDKDYGYTF. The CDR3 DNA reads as TGTGCCAGCAGCTTAGACAGGGACAAAGACTATGGCTACACCTTC.

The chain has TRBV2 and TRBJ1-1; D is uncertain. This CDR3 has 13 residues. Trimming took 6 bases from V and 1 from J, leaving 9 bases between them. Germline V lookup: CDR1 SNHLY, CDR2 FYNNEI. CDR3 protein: CASRPGRNTEAFF. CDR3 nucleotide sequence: TGTGCCAGCAGGCCCGGTAGGAACACTGAAGCTTTCTTT.

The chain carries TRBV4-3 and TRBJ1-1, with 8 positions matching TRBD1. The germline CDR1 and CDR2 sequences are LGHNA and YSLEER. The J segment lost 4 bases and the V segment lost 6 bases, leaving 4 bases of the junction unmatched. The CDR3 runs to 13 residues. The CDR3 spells CASSSRGLTEAFF. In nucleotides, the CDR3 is TGCGCCAGCAGTAGCAGGGGGCTCACTGAAGCTTTCTTT.

The CDR3 sequence: CASGPPNYGYTF. Written as DNA, the CDR3 is TGTGCCTCGGGGCCTCCTAACTATGGCTACACCTTC. The chain is built from TRBV19 and TRBJ1-2; D is perhaps TRBD1 (5 bases). The CDR3 consists of 12 residues. V gave up 11 bases and J gave up 0 bases, with 10 bases separating them. Germline assignment: CDR1 LNHDA and CDR2 SQIVND (reference sequence).

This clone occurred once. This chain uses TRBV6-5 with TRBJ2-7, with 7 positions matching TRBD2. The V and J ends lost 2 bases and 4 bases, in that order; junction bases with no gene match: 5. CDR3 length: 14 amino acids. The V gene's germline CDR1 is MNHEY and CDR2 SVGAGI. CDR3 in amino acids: CASSYGTTLYEQYF. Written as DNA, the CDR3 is TGTGCCAGCAGTTACGGGACTACTCTTTACGAGCAGTACTTC.